The 21 T cell receptor beta chains reported below all come from one sample, sequenced in a study of cytomegalovirus exposure and HLA in healthy donors. With 60 Vbeta and 13 Jbeta primers, the PCR was carried out. Profiling relied on immunoSEQ multiplex PCR, and the TCRdb table lists in-frame clones only, not all of them. The table records around 280,000 clones, 70% to 90% of them present only once. The source material was PBMCs. The receptors here all came from a woman younger than 35 in good health and CMV-seronegative.

This chain links TRBV27 with TRBJ1-6, with 7 bases aligning to TRBD1. CDR3 size: 20 residues. Germline trimming cut 0 bases from V and 5 bases from J; bases unmatched to any gene: 16. Looked up from germline, CDR1 is MNHEY and CDR2 is SMNVEV (reference sequence). CDR3 nucleotides: TGTGCCAGCAGTTTATCCCTCTATCTTGTCCGACAGGGCGATAATTCACCCCTCCACTTT. Translating gives CASSLSLYLVRQGDNSPLHF.

The chain combines TRBV18 with TRBJ1-2; D is perhaps TRBD1 (5 bases). V was trimmed by 0 bases and J by 4 bases, leaving 18 bases between them. Germline values: CDR1 KGHSH, CDR2 LQKENI. The CDR3 extends over 17 amino acids. The CDR3 reads CASSPPRAETAGYGYTF. The CDR3 DNA sequence: TGTGCCAGCTCACCACCCCGGGCAGAGACAGCGGGCTATGGCTACACCTTC. The full variable domain, completed using reference TRBV18 and TRBJ1-2, is NAGVMQNPRHLVRRRGQEARLRCSPMKGHSHVYWYRQLPEEGLKFMVYLQKENIIDESGMPKERFSAEFPKEGPSILRIQQVVRGDSAAYFCASSPPRAETAGYGYTFGSGTRLTVV.

Turning to this clone: Its ends do not fully match the called genes, so a read error is possible. V gene TRBV7-9 combines with J gene TRBJ2-1; perhaps TRBD2 as D (6 bases). The CDR3 extends over 14 amino acids. The germline V gene encodes CDR1 SEHNR and CDR2 FQNEAQ (reference sequence). The CDR3 nucleotides are TGTTCCAGCAGCTTTGACGGGAGCTACAATGAGCAGTTCTTC. It specifies CSSSFDGSYNEQFF.

For this clone: The junction departs from germline at one end; a sequencing error may be responsible. The chain links TRBV7-9 to TRBJ1-1; D is uncertain. This CDR3 is built from 13 residues. Germline V gene lookup returns CDR1 SEHNR and CDR2 FQNEAQ (reference sequence). CDR3 nucleotides: TGTTCCAGCTTGGAGTTGTCGGACACTGAAGCTTTCTTT. It encodes CSSLELSDTEAFF. Based on the CDR3 plus reference TRBV7-9 and TRBJ1-1, the full variable domain is DTGVSQNPRHKITKRGQNVTFRCDPISEHNRLYWYRQTLGQGPEFLTYFQNEAQLEKSRLLSDRFSAERPKGSFSTLEIQRTEQGDSAMYLCSSLELSDTEAFFGQGTRLTVV.

The chain combines TRBV7-3 with TRBJ2-1; a possible D gene is TRBD2 (6 bases). The CDR3 sequence is 13 residues long. The V and J ends lost 4 bases and 10 bases respectively, with 14 bases between them. CDR1 SGHTA and CDR2 FQGTGA come from the germline V gene. The CDR3 DNA reads TGTGCCAGCAGCTCCCTCGGAGCGGGCGAGCAGTTCTTC. This codes for CASSSLGAGEQFF.

This chain connects TRBV11-2 to TRBJ2-1; TRBD2 aligns across 11 bases. After removal of 5 bases from V and 2 bases from J, the junction contained 5 bases not matched to a gene. This CDR3 region has 16 residues. Germline-derived CDR1 and CDR2 are SGHAT and FQNNGV. CDR3 in DNA: TGTGCCAGCAGCCCACTAGCGGGGGCCGCCTACAATGAGCAGTTCTTC. Translated: CASSPLAGAAYNEQFF.

The genes are TRBV7-9 and TRBJ1-5; D is uncertain. With 1 base removed from V and 0 bases from J, the gap between germline ends came to 19 bases. There are 19 residues in the CDR3. The germline gives CDR1 SEHNR, CDR2 FQNEAQ (reference sequence). The CDR3 DNA reads TGTGCCAGCAGCTTAGGCGGCGTCAGCCCCTATTATAGCAATCAGCCCCAGCATTTT. Residues: CASSLGGVSPYYSNQPQHF.

J is TRBJ1-1 and V is TRBV7-9, with TRBD1 identical over 8 bases. Trimming cost V 6 bases and J 6 bases; bases outside gene matches: 15. The V gene's germline CDR1 is SEHNR and CDR2 FQNEAQ (reference sequence). The CDR3 is 16 amino acids. The chain's CDR3 is CASSFPVLAGGSEAFF. CDR3 nucleotides: TGTGCCAGCAGTTTTCCTGTCCTCGCAGGGGGCTCTGAAGCTTTCTTT.

The rearrangement links TRBV6-5 to TRBJ1-4, with a weak D call TRBD1 (5 bases). Germline lookup yields CDR1 MNHEY and CDR2 SVGAGI. Deletions cut 6 bases from V and 5 bases from J, with 10 bases between. The length of the CDR3 is 13 residues. Written as DNA, the CDR3 is TGTGCCAGCAGGGACATCGGAAATGAAAAACTGTTTTTT. Encoded protein: CASRDIGNEKLFF.

This clone has only one observation. Written as DNA, the CDR3 is TGTGCCAGCAGCTTGGGACAGGTCTCTGGAAACACCATATATTTT. Its protein product is CASSLGQVSGNTIYF. The rearrangement links TRBV5-5 to TRBJ1-3; perhaps TRBD1 as D (6 bases). Germline V gene data show CDR1 as SGHKS and CDR2 as YYEKEE (reference sequence). This CDR3 has 15 residues. Trimming shortened V by 0 bases and J by 0 bases, and 7 bases separated the two germline ends.

The chain couples TRBV7-2 to TRBJ1-5, with no clear D. Trimming stripped 1 base from V and 3 bases from J, with 10 bases between. From germline, CDR1 is SGHTA and CDR2 FQGNSA. The CDR3 is 15 residues long. The CDR3 coding sequence is TGTGCCAGCAGCTTAGGTCGGTCTATCAATCAGCCCCAGCATTTT. This translates into CASSLGRSINQPQHF.

The genes are TRBV10-3 and TRBJ1-4; no reliable D call. V shed 2 bases and J shed 6 bases, with 13 bases lying between them. The CDR3 is made up of 15 amino acids. Germline lookup yields CDR1 ENHRY and CDR2 SYGVKD. CDR3 amino acids: CAISEAGVLDEKLFF. CDR3 coding DNA: TGTGCCATCAGTGAGGCCGGGGTCTTAGATGAAAAACTGTTTTTT.

The gene calls are TRBV7-9 and TRBJ2-7; 7 bases map to TRBD1. The length of the CDR3 is 13 residues. The J segment lost 0 bases and the V segment lost 5 bases, leaving 1 base of the junction unmatched. Germline V gives CDR1 SEHNR, CDR2 FQNEAQ (reference sequence). CDR3 DNA: TGTGCCAGCAGCCGACAGGGCTCCTACGAGCAGTACTTC. It is translated as CASSRQGSYEQYF.

The V and J genes are TRBV7-9 and TRBJ1-5; 7 nucleotides align to TRBD1. The CDR3 has 14 residues. The germline V gene encodes CDR1 SEHNR and CDR2 FQNEAQ (reference sequence). J gave up 3 bases and V 5 bases, and 4 bases lay outside the gene matches. This chain's CDR3 is CASSTDRVNQPQHF. CDR3 bases: TGTGCCAGCAGCACTGACAGGGTCAATCAGCCCCAGCATTTT.

The J gene is TRBJ1-5, the V gene TRBV4-2; no clear D. V lost 0 bases, J lost 5 bases, and 8 bases lay in between. CDR1 LGHNA and CDR2 YNFKEQ come from the germline V gene. The CDR3 is made up of 14 amino acids. The CDR3: CASSQETQDQPQHF. The CDR3 DNA reads TGTGCCAGCAGCCAAGAGACCCAGGATCAGCCCCAGCATTTT.

The rearrangement links TRBV5-6 to TRBJ1-2, with 9 positions matching TRBD1. The germline CDR1 and CDR2 sequences are SGHDT and YYEEEE. V dropped 1 base and J dropped 8; count of bases not matched to a gene: 18. The CDR3 spans 18 residues. The CDR3 reads CASSLTWDRVESVFGYTF. The CDR3, as DNA: TGTGCCAGCAGCTTGACGTGGGACAGGGTCGAATCAGTGTTCGGCTACACCTTC.

The rearrangement joins TRBV6-5 to TRBJ2-6, with D unclear. The germline V gene encodes CDR1 MNHEY and CDR2 SVGAGI. The CDR3 has 16 amino acids. V was shortened by 4 bases and J by 0 bases, with 10 bases between the two germline ends. CDR3 residues: CASSSPPTSGANVLTF. The CDR3 DNA reads as TGTGCCAGCAGTTCCCCTCCTACCTCTGGGGCCAACGTCCTGACTTTC.

The rearrangement joins TRBV6-1 to TRBJ1-5; D is unclear. The CDR3 loop spans 11 amino acids. V gave up 6 bases and J gave up 9 bases, with 9 bases separating them. Germline loops: CDR1 MNHNS, CDR2 SASEGT. CDR3: CASRLSGPQHF. For the CDR3, the DNA is TGTGCCAGCAGGCTCTCGGGGCCCCAGCATTTT.

CDR3 coding DNA: TGCAGCGGAGAGAGCGGGAACACTGAAGCTTTCTTT. Protein product: CSGESGNTEAFF. The chain employs TRBV29-1 and TRBJ1-1; D uncertain. The CDR3 runs to 12 residues. CDR1 is SQVTM, CDR2 ANQGSEA, per germline. The V and J ends lost 7 bases and 1 base respectively, with 10 bases between them.

This clone is a singleton in its sample. This chain links TRBV30 with TRBJ1-6, with D perhaps TRBD1 (6 bases). In germline, CDR1 is GTSNPN, CDR2 SVGIG (reference sequence). Trimming removed 2 bases from V and 7 bases from J, with 15 bases in between. CDR3 length equals 15 residues. The CDR3 DNA reads TGTGCCTGGAGTAAAGGGGGGGGGAGCAATTCACCCCTCCACTTT. Amino acids: CAWSKGGGSNSPLHF.

The chain couples TRBV5-4 to TRBJ1-2; TRBD1 matches 12 bases. The CDR3 runs 14 residues. The germline CDR1 and CDR2 sequences are SGHNT and YYREEE (reference sequence). The V segment lost 4 bases and the J segment 5 bases; nucleotides outside the gene matches: 3. CDR3 amino acids: CASSVGQGAYGYTF. The CDR3 DNA is TGTGCCAGCAGCGTGGGACAGGGGGCGTATGGCTACACCTTC.